These T cell receptor beta chains were read from a single sample in a study of blood T cell repertoires in COVID-19. TCRdb's copy holds only in-frame clones and misses some; the assay was immunoSEQ multiplex PCR. The data show about 270,000 clones, around 82% seen once. Sequencing input: peripheral blood. The receptor set was obtained from a woman younger than 35 with acute or convalescent COVID-19. The CDR3 runs from the conserved cysteine through the conserved F or W. Fields, in order: D gene, J gene, V gene, CDR3 protein. D genes are given only for firm matches.

d_gene: TRBD1; j_gene: TRBJ2-2; v_gene: TRBV9; CDR3aa: CASSVDRGRTGELFF
d_gene: TRBD2; j_gene: TRBJ2-2; v_gene: TRBV6-5; CDR3aa: CASSYRAGAGTGELFF
d_gene: NA; j_gene: TRBJ1-1; v_gene: TRBV7-9; CDR3aa: CASSLASVSNTEAFF
d_gene: NA; j_gene: TRBJ2-3; v_gene: TRBV19; CDR3aa: CASSRGTDTQYF
d_gene: NA; j_gene: TRBJ2-4; v_gene: TRBV28; CDR3aa: CASSSPDGTPNQYF
d_gene: TRBD2; j_gene: TRBJ2-3; v_gene: TRBV28; CDR3aa: CASSPWASGATDTQYF
d_gene: TRBD2; j_gene: TRBJ2-7; v_gene: TRBV6-4; CDR3aa: CASSDTRLAGAYEQYF
d_gene: TRBD2; j_gene: TRBJ2-3; v_gene: TRBV6-5; CDR3aa: CASSRTSGSADTQYF
d_gene: NA; j_gene: TRBJ2-7; v_gene: TRBV28; CDR3aa: CASGGSLSYEQYF
d_gene: TRBD2; j_gene: TRBJ2-1; v_gene: TRBV4-3; CDR3aa: CASSQGVGLAEPNEQFF
d_gene: NA; j_gene: TRBJ2-3; v_gene: TRBV5-4; CDR3aa: CASSTPPGASDTQYF
d_gene: TRBD2; j_gene: TRBJ2-2; v_gene: TRBV6-5; CDR3aa: CASQGLAGTGELFF
d_gene: NA; j_gene: TRBJ2-7; v_gene: TRBV30; CDR3aa: CAWTGGLEQYF
d_gene: NA; j_gene: TRBJ1-1; v_gene: TRBV9; CDR3aa: CASSVMTGGKNTEAFF
d_gene: NA; j_gene: TRBJ2-2; v_gene: TRBV7-7; CDR3aa: CASSLGSNRNTGELFF
d_gene: NA; j_gene: TRBJ1-5; v_gene: TRBV2; CDR3aa: CASRGHPNQPQHF
d_gene: TRBD1; j_gene: TRBJ2-7; v_gene: TRBV14; CDR3aa: CASSQGIDRVSYEQYF
d_gene: NA; j_gene: TRBJ1-2; v_gene: TRBV5-6; CDR3aa: CASSLGQANYGYTF
d_gene: TRBD1; j_gene: TRBJ1-6; v_gene: TRBV6-8; CDR3aa: CASSGGVIPGGDRGTNNSPLHF